This T cell receptor (beta chain) was recorded in a study of T cell responses to AZD1222 COVID-19 vaccine. Whole-study results and caveats: Clonal diversity was possibly underestimated, and white British individuals and females predominated among donors. Among vaccine-associated CD4 TCRs, coverage spanned spike, with dominance at 160-218 and 743-854. Just five to seven people given AZD1222 tested seropositive at baseline.

On this clone: Its antigen is currently unknown. The junction differs from germline at one of its ends, possibly a read error.

Germline V gives CDR1 LGHNA, CDR2 YNFKEQ. The CDR3 is made up of 14 amino acids. Sequenced by immunoSEQ multiplex PCR; TCRdb stores in-frame clones only, minus some. The repertoire consists of 100,000 to 150,000 clones, with more than 85% occurring once and the leading ten covering roughly 5.6%. The material was peripheral blood, obtained on day 0 of AZD1222 vaccination. This clonotype was sampled from an adult in good health. This chain connects TRBV4-2 to TRBJ2-3; 8 bases agree with TRBD2. This CDR3 is CASSQGTSRDTQYF. The CDR3 DNA follows: TGTGCCAGCAGCCAAGGGACTAGCAGAGATACGCAGTATTTT.